This T cell receptor beta chain originates from a study of cytomegalovirus exposure and HLA in healthy donors. The CDR3 is 15 amino acids. The germline V gene encodes CDR1 SEHNR and CDR2 FQNEAQ (reference sequence). Trimming took 6 bases from V and 5 from J, leaving 19 bases between them. This clone was seen once. Measured with immunoSEQ multiplex PCR; TCRdb has only the in-frame clones, and not every one. The table shows 110,000 or so clones, with approximately 85% occurring only once. This sequence originates from a man aged 18 to 29 in good health and CMV-seronegative. The sequencing sample was made of PBMCs. V gene TRBV7-9 combines with J gene TRBJ2-5; D is possibly TRBD2 (5 bases). CDR3 in amino acids: CASRPVRGSSETQYF. CDR3 nucleotides: TGTGCCAGCAGGCCTGTCCGGGGATCCTCGGAGACCCAGTACTTC.